What follows are 27 T cell receptor beta chains derived from one specimen sequenced in a study of tumor-infiltrating lymphocytes in primary liver carcinoma. For blood RNA, unsorted whole blood served as the source, and germline DNA was extracted too. With a constant-region primer, TCR beta cDNA was made from roughly 500 ng of total RNA. Investigators got TCR beta libraries out of three nested multiplex PCR rounds, done with slightly modified ARM-PCR. TRBV1-TRBV30 forward primers paired with a C-beta reverse primer drove the first two PCR rounds, around 10 cycles each. Each CDR3 protein gets one entry after TCRdb re-called the multiplex PCR reads with MiXCR. The table shows approximately 330,000 distinct CDR3 sequences, with about 61% occurring only once. Input material: peripheral blood. These receptors were taken from a man aged 40-49 years with primary liver carcinoma and hepatitis B virus infection.

The rearrangement links TRBV11-2 to TRBJ2-1; TRBD2 is a possible D gene (6 bases). This CDR3 is built from 17 residues. The V gene's germline CDR1 is SGHAT and CDR2 FQNNGV. Trimming took off 7 bases at V and 5 bases at J, with 24 bases between the two ends. The CDR3 sequence is CASTPYTRLDTHNEQFF. In DNA form, the CDR3 reads TGTGCCAGCACTCCCTATACTAGACTAGATACGCACAATGAGCAGTTCTTC.

About this clonotype: A much larger clone lies one base from this, so it may be a read error. The chain combines TRBV4-1 with TRBJ2-6, with D possibly TRBD1 on 5 matching bases. This CDR3 region has 13 residues. The germline V gene has CDR1 MGHRA and CDR2 YSYEKL. The germline V and J ends were trimmed by 6 bases and 5 bases, with 8 bases remaining between them. The CDR3 spells CASRGRRANVLTF. CDR3 in DNA: TGCGCCAGCAGGGGGCGTAGGGCCAACGTCCTGACTTTC.

In the case of this clonotype: This sequence may be a read error, since a much larger clone differs from it by one base. The CDR3 bases are TGTGCCAGCAGTCCAGAACAGGGTGGCTACACCTTC. It specifies CASSPEQGGYTF. The V gene is TRBV12-3 or TRBV12-4, the J gene TRBJ1-2; D is possibly TRBD1 (6 bases). CDR3 length: 12 residues. The V and J ends lost 5 bases and 7 bases respectively, with 11 bases between them.

V usage is TRBV11-2 and J usage is TRBJ2-7; TRBD2 matches at 8 bases. The CDR3 extends over 16 amino acids. CDR1 is SGHAT, CDR2 FQNNGV, per germline. Here the CDR3 DNA reads TGTGTCACCGGGGAGGGTCTCCAAGCGGGAGTAGAAGGGCAGTACTTC. It specifies CVTGEGLQAGVEGQYF.

In regard to this clonotype: A read error is possible here, since a much larger clone lies one base away. In nucleotides, the CDR3 is TGCTGCGTTAGGACAGGGGGCTTTTTCACTGAAGCTTTCTTT. Translation gives CCVRTGGFFTEAFF. The rearrangement uses TRBV29-1 and TRBJ1-1; 11 bases are shared with TRBD1. Germline values: CDR1 SQVTM, CDR2 ANQGSEA. The length of the CDR3 is 14 residues.

This clonotype was picked up many times. This chain connects TRBV5-1 to TRBJ2-2; D gene unclear. This CDR3 comprises 13 residues. The germline V and J ends were trimmed by 9 bases and 4 bases, with 13 bases remaining between them. CDR1 and CDR2 (germline): SGHRS, YFSETQ. The CDR3 loop reads CATRNPGTGELFF. Written as DNA, the CDR3 is TGCGCCACCAGGAACCCGGGCACCGGGGAGCTGTTTTTT. The full variable domain, with the rest looked up from reference TRBV5-1 and TRBJ2-2, is KAGVTQTPRYLIKTRGQQVTLSCSPISGHRSVSWYQQTPGQGLQFLFEYFSETQRNKGNFPGRFSGRQFSNSRSEMNVSTLELGDSALYLCATRNPGTGELFFGEGSRLTVL.

Concerning this clonotype: Its ends do not fully match the called genes, so a read error is possible. The CDR3 loop is CDSSSLSNTQYF. For the CDR3, the DNA is TGTGACAGCAGTTCCCTTAGTAATACGCAGTATTTT. The chain combines TRBV12-3 or TRBV12-4 with TRBJ2-3, with D hard to call. The CDR3 extends over 12 amino acids.

Concerning this clonotype itself: Given a much more abundant clone one base away, this may be a read error. V is TRBV5-6 and J is TRBJ2-1; D unresolved. In germline, CDR1 is SGHDT, CDR2 YYEEEE. The CDR3 totals 12 residues. CDR3 in DNA: TGTGCCAGCAGCTTGGCGGCCTTTGAGCACTTCTTC. Its translation is CASSLAAFEHFF.

V is TRBV5-4 and J is TRBJ1-1, with TRBD1 identical over 9 bases. CDR3 size: 16 residues. The J segment lost 4 bases and the V segment lost 3 bases, leaving 10 bases of the junction unmatched. Germline CDR1 reads SGHNT; CDR2 reads YYREEE (reference sequence). The DNA of the CDR3 is TGTGCCAGCAGCTCCCGGGACAGGGCGATTAGCACTGAAGCTTTCTTT. Amino acid sequence: CASSSRDRAISTEAFF.

The chain employs TRBV11-2 and TRBJ2-7; 8 bases line up with TRBD2. The CDR3 length is 17 residues. V lost 5 bases and J lost 5; bases outside the gene matches: 17. Germline-derived CDR1 and CDR2 are SGHAT and FQNNGV. As DNA, the CDR3 is TGTGCCAGCAGCAACCGACTAACGGGAGGGGCGTCCGACGAGCAGTACTTC. Amino acids: CASSNRLTGGASDEQYF.

This clonotype came up a few times. This CDR3 is CASSLSESYEQYF. The DNA of the CDR3 is TGTGCCAGCAGTTTGAGCGAATCCTACGAGCAGTACTTC. V gene TRBV12-3 or TRBV12-4 combines with J gene TRBJ2-7; D is unresolved. The CDR3 sequence is 13 residues long. Trimming shortened V by 3 bases and J by 1 base, and 7 bases separated the two germline ends.

Turning to this clonotype: This may be a read error, as it is one base from a much larger clone. The final CDR3 position lacks the conserved phenylalanine or tryptophan, pointing to a likely read error. This chain uses TRBV6-1 with TRBJ1-4; tentative D call: TRBD1 (6 bases). CDR1 is MNHNS, CDR2 SASEGT, per germline. The V gene lost 5 bases and the J gene lost 1 base, with 11 bases spanning the gap. The CDR3 totals 15 residues. CDR3 in amino acids: CASSQQGVTNEKLFS. The CDR3 region has the DNA TGTGCCAGCAGTCAACAGGGCGTAACTAATGAAAAACTGTTTTCT.

Comments on this clonotype: A single base separates this from a much larger clone, so it may be a read error. The chain couples TRBV4-3 to TRBJ2-1; 10 nucleotides align to TRBD2. This CDR3 region has 18 residues. Germline CDR1 and CDR2: LGHNA and YSLEER. The CDR3 bases are TGCACCAGCAGCCAAGAGAATCCCAGGACTAGCGGCGGGAATGAGCAGTTCTTC. Its translation is CTSSQENPRTSGGNEQFF.

V is TRBV19 and J is TRBJ1-2; no firm D call. This CDR3 is 13 amino acids long. Trimming stripped 4 bases from V and 3 bases from J, with 9 bases between. Germline V gives CDR1 LNHDA, CDR2 SQIVND (reference sequence). The CDR3 is CASSRTFDYGYTF. CDR3 nucleotide sequence: TGTGCCAGTAGTAGGACCTTTGACTATGGCTACACCTTC.

With respect to this clonotype: Germline and junction disagree at one end, which may indicate a read error. The genes are TRBV7-9 and TRBJ2-2; D not resolved. Per germline, CDR1 SEHNR and CDR2 FQNEAQ (reference sequence). The length of the CDR3 is 15 residues. CDR3 nucleotides: TGTGCCACCAGCTTAGGAGACATCGGCACCGGGGAGCTGTTTTTT. As protein: CATSLGDIGTGELFF.

With respect to this clonotype: At one end the junction does not follow the germline gene, possibly because of a read error. The chain has TRBV11-2 and TRBJ2-7; D is ambiguous. Germline CDR1 SGHAT, CDR2 FQNNGV. The CDR3 consists of 12 residues. CDR3: CASNTAALEQYF. CDR3 DNA: TGCGCCAGCAACACCGCGGCACTCGAGCAGTACTTC.

This clonotype was seen a few times. The gene calls are TRBV12-3 or TRBV12-4 and TRBJ2-1; weak D call: TRBD2 (6 bases). The CDR3 consists of 17 residues. Trimming cost V 1 base and J 6 bases, with 19 bases left between them. As DNA, the CDR3 is TGTGCCAGCAGTTTAGGGGGGATCGGGGGACCGGGCAATGAGCAGTTCTTC. This gives the protein CASSLGGIGGPGNEQFF.

This chain uses TRBV5-6 with TRBJ1-1; the match to TRBD1 covers 10 bases. The ends lost 4 bases at V and 7 bases at J; junction bases unmatched: 10. Germline V gene data show CDR1 as SGHDT and CDR2 as YYEEEE. CDR3 length: 15 amino acids. The DNA of the CDR3 is TGTGCCAGCAGCAGGATGACAGGGGGCTTTTTTGAAGCTTTCTTT. Its protein is CASSRMTGGFFEAFF.

This clonotype is labeled medium-sized (0.01 to 0.1%). The chain is built from TRBV11-2 and TRBJ2-7; possibly TRBD1 for D (6 bases). Germline V lookup: CDR1 SGHAT, CDR2 FQNNGV. Trimming took off 1 base at V and 0 bases at J, with 10 bases between the two ends. The CDR3 has 15 amino acids. The CDR3 nucleotides are TGTGCCAGCAGCTTAGGAGGGGACAACTCCTACGAGCAGTACTTC. It yields the protein CASSLGGDNSYEQYF.

The CDR3 bases are TGTGCCAGCAGTGACCGATACACTGAAGCTTTCTTT. Translation gives CASSDRYTEAFF. The chain has TRBV6-1 and TRBJ1-1; D is undetermined. Germline CDR1 MNHNS, CDR2 SASEGT. CDR3 size: 12 residues. Trimming stripped 3 bases from V and 3 bases from J, with 5 bases between.

Regarding this clonotype: A much larger clone lies a single base off, so this may be a read error. The V gene is TRBV6-1, the J gene TRBJ2-2; TRBD2 agrees at 13 bases. Germline CDR1 is MNHNS and CDR2 is SASEGT. J lost 10 bases, V lost 7 bases, and 9 bases had no gene match. There are 15 residues in the CDR3. This CDR3 reads CASTGTSGIPVELFF. For the CDR3, the DNA is TGTGCCAGCACCGGGACTAGCGGGATTCCCGTGGAGCTGTTTTTT.

In regard to this clonotype: Sequence at one end of the junction differs from germline and may be a read error. V is TRBV11-2 and J is TRBJ2-1; the match to TRBD2 covers 8 bases. The germline CDR1 and CDR2 sequences are SGHAT and FQNNGV. The CDR3 length is 16 residues. The CDR3 region has the DNA TGTGCCAGCAGCTTACTGCGGGAGGCTCGCCCCGGGGAGCACTTCTTC. This gives the protein CASSLLREARPGEHFF.

V and J are TRBV6-2 or TRBV6-3 and TRBJ1-2; D is ambiguous. The ends were cut back, 9 bases at V and 0 bases at J, with 23 bases in the middle. This CDR3 contains 17 residues. Germline V gives CDR1 MNHEY, CDR2 SVGEGT. The CDR3 region has the DNA TGTGCCAGTACTCTGCGGACCCTAGGGATATCTAACTATGGCTACACCTTC. It translates to CASTLRTLGISNYGYTF.

Details on this clonotype: The conserved phenylalanine or tryptophan normally closing the CDR3 is absent here, so this likely arose from a read error. The chain carries TRBV28 and TRBJ2-3, with D unresolved. The germline V gene has CDR1 MDHEN and CDR2 SYDVKM. The CDR3 totals 14 residues. V was pared by 3 bases and J by 3 bases, with 10 bases between. CDR3 nucleotides: TGTGCCAGCAGTTTCCCGGTAGGGACAGATACGCAGTATCTT. It specifies CASSFPVGTDTQYL.

The gene calls are TRBV4-3 and TRBJ1-1; no clear D gene. With 2 bases removed from V and 7 bases from J, the gap between germline ends came to 20 bases. From germline, CDR1 is LGHNA and CDR2 YSLEER. The CDR3 sequence is 16 residues long. As DNA, the CDR3 is TGCGCCAGCAGCCAATCGGGCAGCGGTTCTAAGGTTGAAGCTTTCTTT. As protein: CASSQSGSGSKVEAFF.

Only a few counts were recorded for this clonotype. The chain combines TRBV13 with TRBJ2-1, with D maybe TRBD2 (5 bases). V was trimmed by 5 bases and J by 5 bases, leaving 10 bases between them. Germline V gene lookup returns CDR1 PRHDT and CDR2 FYEKMQ (reference sequence). The CDR3 runs 13 residues. CDR3 in amino acids: CASSPPRDNEQFF. In DNA form, the CDR3 reads TGTGCCAGCAGCCCCCCGAGGGACAATGAGCAGTTCTTC.

CDR3 in amino acids: CASSASGSGNYGYTF. In DNA, the CDR3 is TGTGCCAGCAGTGCATCAGGGTCGGGGAACTATGGCTACACCTTC. The V call is TRBV25-1, the J call TRBJ1-2, with TRBD1 as a possible D gene (5 bases). The germline V gene encodes CDR1 MGHDK and CDR2 SYGVNS. V was trimmed by 4 bases and J by 2 bases, leaving 14 bases between them. This CDR3 spans 15 amino acids.